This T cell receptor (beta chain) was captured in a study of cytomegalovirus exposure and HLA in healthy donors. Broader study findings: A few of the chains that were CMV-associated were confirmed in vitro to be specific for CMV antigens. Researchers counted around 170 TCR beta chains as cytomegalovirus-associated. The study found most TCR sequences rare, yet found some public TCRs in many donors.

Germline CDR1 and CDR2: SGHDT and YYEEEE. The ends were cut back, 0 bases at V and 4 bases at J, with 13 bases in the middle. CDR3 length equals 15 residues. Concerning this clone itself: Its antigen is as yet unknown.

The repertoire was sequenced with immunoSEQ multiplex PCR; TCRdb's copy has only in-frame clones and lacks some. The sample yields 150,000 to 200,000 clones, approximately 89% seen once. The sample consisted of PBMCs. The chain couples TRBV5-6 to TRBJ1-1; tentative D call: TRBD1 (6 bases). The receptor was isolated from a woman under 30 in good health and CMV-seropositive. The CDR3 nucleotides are TGTGCCAGCAGCTTGGGAGGGAGGGGGATCACTGAAGCTTTCTTT. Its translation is CASSLGGRGITEAFF.